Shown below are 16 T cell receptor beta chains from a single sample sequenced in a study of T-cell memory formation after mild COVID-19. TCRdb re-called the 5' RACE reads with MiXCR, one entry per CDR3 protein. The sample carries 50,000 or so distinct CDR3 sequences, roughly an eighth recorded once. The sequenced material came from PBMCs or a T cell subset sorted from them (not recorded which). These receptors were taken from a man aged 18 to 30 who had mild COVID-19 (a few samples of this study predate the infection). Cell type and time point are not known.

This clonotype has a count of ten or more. CDR3 region: CASSQIIGLGRDGYTF. As DNA, the CDR3 is TGCGCCAGCAGCCAAATAATTGGACTGGGGCGGGATGGCTACACCTTC. The chain couples TRBV4-1 to TRBJ1-2; D possibly corresponds to TRBD1 (5 bases). The CDR3 length is 16 residues. V was pared by 2 bases and J by 6 bases, with 19 bases between. Germline CDR1 reads MGHRA; CDR2 reads YSYEKL.

The CDR3 DNA sequence: TGTGCCACCAGGAGACTAGCGGGGGGACTGAACACCGGGGAGCTGTTTTTT. The encoded protein is CATRRLAGGLNTGELFF. The chain employs TRBV24-1 and TRBJ2-2; 13 nucleotides match TRBD2. V trimming: 7 bases; J trimming: 1 base; junction bases outside the gene matches: 5. Germline assignment: CDR1 KGHDR and CDR2 SFDVKD. This CDR3 comprises 17 residues.

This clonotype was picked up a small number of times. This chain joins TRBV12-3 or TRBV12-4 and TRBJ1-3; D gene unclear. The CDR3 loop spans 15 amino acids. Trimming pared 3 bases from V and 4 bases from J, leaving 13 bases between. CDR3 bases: TGTGCCAGCAGTTTGTTCCAAGCGGCGGGAAACACCATATATTTT. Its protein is CASSLFQAAGNTIYF.

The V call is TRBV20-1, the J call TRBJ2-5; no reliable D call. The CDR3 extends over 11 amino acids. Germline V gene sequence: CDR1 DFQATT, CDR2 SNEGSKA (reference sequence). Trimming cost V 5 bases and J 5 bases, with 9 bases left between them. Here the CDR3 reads CSAHKRETQYF. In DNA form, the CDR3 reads TGCAGTGCTCATAAACGGGAGACCCAGTACTTC.

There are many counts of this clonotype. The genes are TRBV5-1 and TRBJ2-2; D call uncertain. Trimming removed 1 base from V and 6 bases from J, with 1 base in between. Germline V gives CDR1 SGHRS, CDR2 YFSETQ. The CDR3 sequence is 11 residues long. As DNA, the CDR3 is TGCGCCAGCAGCTTGCCCGGGGAGCTGTTTTTT. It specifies CASSLPGELFF.

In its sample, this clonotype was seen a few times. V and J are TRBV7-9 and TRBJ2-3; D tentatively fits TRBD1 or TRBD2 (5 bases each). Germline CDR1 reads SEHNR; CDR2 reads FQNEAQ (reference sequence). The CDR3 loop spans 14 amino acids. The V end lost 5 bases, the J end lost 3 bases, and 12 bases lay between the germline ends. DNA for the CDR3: TGTGCCAGCAGCCCAGGGACGGCTACAGATACGCAGTATTTT. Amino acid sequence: CASSPGTATDTQYF.

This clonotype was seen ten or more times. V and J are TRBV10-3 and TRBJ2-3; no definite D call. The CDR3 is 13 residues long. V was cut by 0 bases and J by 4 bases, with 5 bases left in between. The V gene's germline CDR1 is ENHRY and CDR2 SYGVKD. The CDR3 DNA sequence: TGTGCCATCAGTGAGTCGGCCCCAGATACGCAGTATTTT. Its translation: CAISESAPDTQYF.

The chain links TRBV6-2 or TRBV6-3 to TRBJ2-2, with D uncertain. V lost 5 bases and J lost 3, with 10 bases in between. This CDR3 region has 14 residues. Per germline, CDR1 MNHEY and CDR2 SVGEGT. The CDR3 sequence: CASSPFTYTGELFF. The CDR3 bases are TGTGCCAGCAGTCCCTTCACCTACACCGGGGAGCTGTTTTTT.

The CDR3 loop reads CASSLSPGTGMGEAFF. The CDR3 coding sequence is TGCGCCAGCAGCCTTAGTCCCGGGACAGGGATGGGTGAAGCTTTCTTT. This chain connects TRBV5-1 to TRBJ1-1; 9 nucleotides line up with TRBD1. Germline CDR1 SGHRS, CDR2 YFSETQ. The J segment lost 7 bases and the V segment lost 4 bases, leaving 14 bases of the junction unmatched. The CDR3 totals 16 residues. The full variable domain, its missing parts supplied by reference TRBV5-1 and TRBJ1-1, is KAGVTQTPRYLIKTRGQQVTLSCSPISGHRSVSWYQQTPGQGLQFLFEYFSETQRNKGNFPGRFSGRQFSNSRSEMNVSTLELGDSALYLCASSLSPGTGMGEAFFGQGTRLTVV.

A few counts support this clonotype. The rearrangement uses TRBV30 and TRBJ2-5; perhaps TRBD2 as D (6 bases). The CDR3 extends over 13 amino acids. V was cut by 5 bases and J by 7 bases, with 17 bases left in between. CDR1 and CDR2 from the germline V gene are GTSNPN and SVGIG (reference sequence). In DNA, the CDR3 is TGTGCCTGGGGGGACTCCCACCCGGGGACCCAGTACTTC. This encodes CAWGDSHPGTQYF.

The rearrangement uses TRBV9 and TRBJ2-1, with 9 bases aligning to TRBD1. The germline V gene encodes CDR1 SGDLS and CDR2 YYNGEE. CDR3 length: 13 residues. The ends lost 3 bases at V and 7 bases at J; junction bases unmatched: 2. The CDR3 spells CASSDGTGNEQFF. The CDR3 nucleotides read TGTGCCAGCAGCGATGGGACAGGGAATGAGCAGTTCTTC. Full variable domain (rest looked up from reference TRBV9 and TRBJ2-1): DSGVTQTPKHLITATGQRVTLRCSPRSGDLSVYWYQQSLDQGLQFLIQYYNGEERAKGNILERFSAQQFPDLHSELNLSSLELGDSALYFCASSDGTGNEQFFGPGTRLTVL.

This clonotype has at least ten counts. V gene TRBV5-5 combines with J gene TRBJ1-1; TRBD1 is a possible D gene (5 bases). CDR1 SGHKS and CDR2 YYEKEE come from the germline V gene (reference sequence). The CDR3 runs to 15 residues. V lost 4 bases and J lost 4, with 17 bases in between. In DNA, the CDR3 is TGTGCCAGCAGCGAGGGCGCTCCGGGGGGCACTGAAGCTTTCTTT. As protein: CASSEGAPGGTEAFF.

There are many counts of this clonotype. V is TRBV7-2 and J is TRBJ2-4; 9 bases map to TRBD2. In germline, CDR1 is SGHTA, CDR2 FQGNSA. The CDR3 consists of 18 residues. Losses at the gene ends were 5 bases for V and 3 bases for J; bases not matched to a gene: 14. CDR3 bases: TGTGCCAGCAGCCCCGGGACTAGCCCAACAAAAATCAAAAACATTCAGTACTTC. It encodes CASSPGTSPTKIKNIQYF.

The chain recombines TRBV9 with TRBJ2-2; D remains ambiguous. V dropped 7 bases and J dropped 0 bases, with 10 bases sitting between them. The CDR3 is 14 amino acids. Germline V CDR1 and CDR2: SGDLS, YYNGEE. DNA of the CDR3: TGTGCCAGCTCACCCGGGCCGAACACCGGGGAGCTGTTTTTT. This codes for CASSPGPNTGELFF.

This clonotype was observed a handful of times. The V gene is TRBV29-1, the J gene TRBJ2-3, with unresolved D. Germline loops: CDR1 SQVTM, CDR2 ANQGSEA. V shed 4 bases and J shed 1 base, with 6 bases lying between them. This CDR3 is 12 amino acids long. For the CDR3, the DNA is TGCAGCGTTGGGGGTGGCACAGATACGCAGTATTTT. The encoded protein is CSVGGGTDTQYF.

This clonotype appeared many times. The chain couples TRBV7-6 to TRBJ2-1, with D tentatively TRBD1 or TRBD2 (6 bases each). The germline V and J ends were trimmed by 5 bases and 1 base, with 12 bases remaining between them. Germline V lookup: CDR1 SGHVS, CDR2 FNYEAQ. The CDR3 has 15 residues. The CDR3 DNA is TGTGCCAGCAGCCCAGGAGGGGGGTCCTACAATGAGCAGTTCTTC. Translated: CASSPGGGSYNEQFF.